This is a list of T cell receptor beta chains from one sample in a study of blood T cell repertoires in COVID-19. TCRdb's copy holds only in-frame clones and misses some; the assay was immunoSEQ multiplex PCR. Among about 64,000 clones listed, around 83% were seen once. Material: peripheral blood. The receptors here all came from a human donor in a cohort sampled during active COVID-19. The CDR3 runs from the conserved cysteine through the conserved F or W. Fields, in order: D gene, V gene, clone size, J gene, CDR3 protein, CDR3 DNA. A D gene is named only where the DNA matches it firmly. Only some rows state a clone size, as once, few, many or a class for expanded clones.

d_gene: NA; v_gene: TRBV11-2; abundance: NA; j_gene: TRBJ2-2; CDR3aa: CASSLTGGGNTGELFF; CDR3nt: TGTGCCAGCAGCTTGACGGGGGGCGGCAACACCGGGGAGCTGTTTTTT
d_gene: TRBD1; v_gene: TRBV11-2; abundance: NA; j_gene: TRBJ2-7; CDR3aa: CASSARGTGGGWNYEQYF; CDR3nt: TGTGCCAGCAGCGCCCGGGGGACAGGAGGTGGTTGGAACTACGAGCAGTACTTC
d_gene: NA; v_gene: TRBV7-8; abundance: NA; j_gene: TRBJ1-2; CDR3aa: CASSLGRGRGYTF; CDR3nt: TGTGCCAGCAGCTTAGGCAGGGGAAGAGGCTACACCTTC
d_gene: TRBD2; v_gene: TRBV2; abundance: once; j_gene: TRBJ2-5; CDR3aa: CASNGGSSGRETQYF; CDR3nt: TGTGCCAGCAACGGGGGGTCCTCCGGTCGGGAGACCCAGTACTTC
d_gene: TRBD2; v_gene: TRBV2; abundance: NA; j_gene: TRBJ2-3; CDR3aa: CASWTRDTQYF; CDR3nt: TGTGCCAGCTGGACTAGAGATACGCAGTATTTT
d_gene: NA; v_gene: TRBV6-1; abundance: NA; j_gene: TRBJ2-1; CDR3aa: CASSEVGGDTSYNEQFF; CDR3nt: TGTGCCAGCAGTGAAGTGGGGGGGGACACCTCCTACAATGAGCAGTTCTTC
d_gene: NA; v_gene: TRBV5-6; abundance: NA; j_gene: TRBJ2-5; CDR3aa: CASSLEWAGETQYF; CDR3nt: TGTGCCAGCAGCTTGGAGTGGGCTGGCGAGACCCAGTACTTC
d_gene: TRBD1; v_gene: TRBV11-2; abundance: NA; j_gene: TRBJ2-2; CDR3aa: CASSLKGTGRGRNTGELFF; CDR3nt: TGTGCCAGCAGCTTAAAAGGGACAGGCAGAGGAAGGAACACCGGGGAGCTGTTTTTT
d_gene: NA; v_gene: TRBV7-9; abundance: NA; j_gene: TRBJ2-3; CDR3aa: CASSSWRVSDTQYF; CDR3nt: TGTGCCAGCAGCTCTTGGAGGGTTTCAGATACGCAGTATTTT
d_gene: NA; v_gene: TRBV5-4; abundance: few; j_gene: TRBJ2-3; CDR3aa: CASSLASTDTQYF; CDR3nt: TGTGCCAGCAGCTTGGCCAGTACAGATACGCAGTATTTT
d_gene: TRBD1; v_gene: TRBV10-2; abundance: once; j_gene: TRBJ2-1; CDR3aa: CASRDDRGTNNEQFF; CDR3nt: TGCGCCAGCAGGGATGACAGGGGCACCAACAATGAGCAGTTCTTC
d_gene: NA; v_gene: TRBV5-1; abundance: NA; j_gene: TRBJ1-2; CDR3aa: CASSPGYEGVLGYGYTF; CDR3nt: TGCGCCAGCAGCCCCGGGTACGAAGGGGTCCTGGGCTATGGCTACACCTTC
d_gene: TRBD1; v_gene: TRBV10-3; abundance: NA; j_gene: TRBJ1-4; CDR3aa: CAISESLTGDGEKLFF; CDR3nt: TGTGCCATCAGTGAGTCGTTGACAGGGGATGGGGAAAAACTGTTTTTT
d_gene: NA; v_gene: TRBV11-2; abundance: NA; j_gene: TRBJ1-1; CDR3aa: CASRTQGFSTEAFF; CDR3nt: TGTGCCAGCAGAACACAGGGTTTTAGCACTGAAGCTTTCTTT
d_gene: TRBD1; v_gene: TRBV28; abundance: NA; j_gene: TRBJ2-7; CDR3aa: CASSLETGGYEQYF; CDR3nt: TGTGCCAGCAGTTTGGAGACAGGGGGGTACGAGCAGTACTTC
d_gene: NA; v_gene: TRBV30; abundance: NA; j_gene: TRBJ1-2; CDR3aa: CAWNRAAYGYTF; CDR3nt: TGTGCCTGGAACAGGGCCGCCTATGGCTACACCTTC
d_gene: TRBD1; v_gene: TRBV6-5; abundance: NA; j_gene: TRBJ1-6; CDR3aa: CASSYGTGGGSPLHF; CDR3nt: TGTGCCAGCAGTTACGGGACAGGGGGAGGTTCACCCCTCCACTTT
d_gene: NA; v_gene: TRBV6-6; abundance: NA; j_gene: TRBJ1-6; CDR3aa: CASKTLRLPLHF; CDR3nt: TGTGCCAGCAAAACCCTCCGACTACCCCTCCACTTT
d_gene: TRBD1; v_gene: TRBV7-9; abundance: NA; j_gene: TRBJ1-1; CDR3aa: CASSAETGTTEAFF; CDR3nt: TGTGCCAGCAGCGCGGAGACAGGGACAACTGAAGCTTTCTTT
d_gene: TRBD2; v_gene: TRBV19; abundance: NA; j_gene: TRBJ2-2; CDR3aa: CASSGTSGGNTGELFF; CDR3nt: TGTGCCAGTAGTGGGACTAGCGGGGGGAACACCGGGGAGCTGTTTTTT
d_gene: NA; v_gene: TRBV5-1; abundance: NA; j_gene: TRBJ1-1; CDR3aa: CAADTGQQIMNTEAFF; CDR3nt: TGCGCCGCGGACACAGGGCAACAGATCATGAACACTGAAGCTTTCTTT
d_gene: NA; v_gene: TRBV3-1/TRBV3-2; abundance: once; j_gene: TRBJ2-3; CDR3aa: CASSPLRTDTQYF; CDR3nt: TGTGCCAGCAGCCCTTTGCGGACAGATACGCAGTATTTT
d_gene: TRBD2; v_gene: TRBV7-9; abundance: NA; j_gene: TRBJ2-3; CDR3aa: CASPREPGDSGGASDTQYF; CDR3nt: TGTGCCAGCCCAAGGGAACCAGGGGATAGCGGGGGGGCATCCGATACGCAGTATTTT
d_gene: NA; v_gene: TRBV7-3; abundance: NA; j_gene: TRBJ2-1; CDR3aa: CASSLTPMAVQFF; CDR3nt: TGTGCCAGCAGCTTAACCCCCATGGCTGTACAGTTCTTC
d_gene: TRBD1; v_gene: TRBV10-3; abundance: NA; j_gene: TRBJ2-7; CDR3aa: CAITSDRSLYEQYF; CDR3nt: TGTGCCATCACCTCGGACAGGAGTCTCTACGAGCAGTACTTC
d_gene: NA; v_gene: TRBV5-4; abundance: NA; j_gene: TRBJ1-1; CDR3aa: CASSLDQGPSTEAFF; CDR3nt: TGTGCCAGCAGCTTGGATCAGGGGCCCTCAACTGAAGCTTTCTTT